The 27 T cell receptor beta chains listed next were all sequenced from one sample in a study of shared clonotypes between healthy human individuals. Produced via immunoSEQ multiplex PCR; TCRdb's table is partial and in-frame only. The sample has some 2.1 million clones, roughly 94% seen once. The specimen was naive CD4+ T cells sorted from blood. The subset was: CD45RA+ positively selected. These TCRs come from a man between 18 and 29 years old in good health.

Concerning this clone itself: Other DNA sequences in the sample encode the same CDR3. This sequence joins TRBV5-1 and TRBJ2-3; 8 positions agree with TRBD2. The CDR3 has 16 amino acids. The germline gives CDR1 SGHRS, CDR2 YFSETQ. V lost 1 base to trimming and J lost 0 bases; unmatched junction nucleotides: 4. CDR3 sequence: CASSLSGGVSTDTQYF. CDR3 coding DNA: TGCGCCAGCAGCTTGAGCGGGGGCGTGAGCACAGATACGCAGTATTTT.

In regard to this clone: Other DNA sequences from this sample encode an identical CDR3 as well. In nucleotides, the CDR3 is TGTGCCAGCAGTGAAAGGGGTGAGCAGTACTTC. Its protein product is CASSERGEQYF. This chain uses TRBV2 with TRBJ2-7; TRBD1 might be the D (5 bases). CDR3 size: 11 residues. Trimming stripped 2 bases from V and 7 bases from J, with 6 bases between. CDR1 and CDR2 (germline): SNHLY, FYNNEI.

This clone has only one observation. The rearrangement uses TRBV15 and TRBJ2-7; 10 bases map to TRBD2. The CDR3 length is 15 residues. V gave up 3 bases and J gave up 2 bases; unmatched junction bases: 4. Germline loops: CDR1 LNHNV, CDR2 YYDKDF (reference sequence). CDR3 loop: CATSSWLAGAYEQYF. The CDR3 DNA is TGTGCCACCAGCAGTTGGCTAGCGGGGGCCTACGAGCAGTACTTC.

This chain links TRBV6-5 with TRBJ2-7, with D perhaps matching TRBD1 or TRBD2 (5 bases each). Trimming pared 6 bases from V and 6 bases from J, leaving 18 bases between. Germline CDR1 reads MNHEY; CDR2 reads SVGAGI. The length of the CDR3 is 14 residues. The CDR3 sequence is CASSNDGTGGEQYF. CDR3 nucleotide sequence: TGTGCCAGCAGCAACGACGGGACGGGCGGCGAGCAGTACTTC.

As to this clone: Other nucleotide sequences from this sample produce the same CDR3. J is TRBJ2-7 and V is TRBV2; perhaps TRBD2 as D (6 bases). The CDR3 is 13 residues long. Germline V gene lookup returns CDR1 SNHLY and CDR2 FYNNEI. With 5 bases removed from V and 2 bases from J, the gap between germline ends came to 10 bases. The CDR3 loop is CASSLGRTYEQYF. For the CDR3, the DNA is TGTGCCAGCAGTCTTGGGAGGACCTACGAGCAGTACTTC.

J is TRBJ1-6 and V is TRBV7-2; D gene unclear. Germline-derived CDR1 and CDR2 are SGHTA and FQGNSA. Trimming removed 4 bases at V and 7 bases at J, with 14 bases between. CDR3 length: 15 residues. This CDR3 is CASSSLILGNSPLHF. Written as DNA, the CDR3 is TGTGCCAGCAGCTCCCTTATCCTGGGAAATTCACCCCTCCACTTT.

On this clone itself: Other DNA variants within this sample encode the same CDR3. The chain's CDR3 is CASSPSNEQFF. The CDR3 nucleotides are TGTGCCAGCTCACCGAGCAATGAGCAGTTCTTC. This chain uses TRBV18 with TRBJ2-1; D not resolved. The V end was cut by 3 bases, the J end by 6 bases, with 3 bases between. Germline lookup yields CDR1 KGHSH and CDR2 LQKENI. The CDR3 spans 11 residues.

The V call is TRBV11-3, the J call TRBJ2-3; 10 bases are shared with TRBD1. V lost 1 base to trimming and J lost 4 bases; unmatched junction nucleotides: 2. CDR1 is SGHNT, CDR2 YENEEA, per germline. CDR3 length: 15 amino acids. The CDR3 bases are TGTGCCAGCAGCTTAGGGGGACAGGGGTCAGATACGCAGTATTTT. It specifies CASSLGGQGSDTQYF.

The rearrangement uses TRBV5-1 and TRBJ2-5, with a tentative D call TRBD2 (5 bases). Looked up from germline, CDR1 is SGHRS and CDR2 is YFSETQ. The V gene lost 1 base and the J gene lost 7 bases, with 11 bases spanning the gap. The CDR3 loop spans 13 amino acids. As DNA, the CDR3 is TGCGCCAGCAGCTTGCCTACCGGGGTGACCCAGTACTTC. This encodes CASSLPTGVTQYF.

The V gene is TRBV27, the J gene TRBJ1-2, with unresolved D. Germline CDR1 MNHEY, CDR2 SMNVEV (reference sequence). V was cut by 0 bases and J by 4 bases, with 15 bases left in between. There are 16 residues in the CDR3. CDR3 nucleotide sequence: TGTGCCAGCAGTTTATCGCCCTCTACAGTAACCTATGGCTACACCTTC. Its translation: CASSLSPSTVTYGYTF.

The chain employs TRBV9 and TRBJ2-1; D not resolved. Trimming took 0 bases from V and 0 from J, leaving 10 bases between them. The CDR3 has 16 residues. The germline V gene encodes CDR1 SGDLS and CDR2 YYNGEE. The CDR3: CASSVGSGVSYNEQFF. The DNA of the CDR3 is TGTGCCAGCAGCGTAGGGTCTGGGGTCTCCTACAATGAGCAGTTCTTC.

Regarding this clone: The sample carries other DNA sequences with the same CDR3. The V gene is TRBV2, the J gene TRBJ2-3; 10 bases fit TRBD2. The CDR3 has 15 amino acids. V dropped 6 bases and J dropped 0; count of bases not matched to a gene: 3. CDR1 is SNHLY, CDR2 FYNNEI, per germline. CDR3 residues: CASRRTSGSTDTQYF. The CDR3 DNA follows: TGTGCCAGCAGAAGGACTAGCGGAAGCACAGATACGCAGTATTTT.

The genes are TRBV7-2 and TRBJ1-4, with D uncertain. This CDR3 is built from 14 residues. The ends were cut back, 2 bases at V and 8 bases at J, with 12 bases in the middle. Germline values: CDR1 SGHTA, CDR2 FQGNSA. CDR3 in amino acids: CASSLTWVGEKLFF. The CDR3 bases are TGTGCCAGCAGCTTAACGTGGGTCGGAGAAAAACTGTTTTTT. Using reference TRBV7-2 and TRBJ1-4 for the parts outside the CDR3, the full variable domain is GAGVSQSPSNKVTEKGKDVELRCDPISGHTALYWYRQSLGQGLEFLIYFQGNSAPDKSGLPSDRFSAERTGGSVSTLTIQRTQQEDSAVYLCASSLTWVGEKLFFGSGTQLSVL.

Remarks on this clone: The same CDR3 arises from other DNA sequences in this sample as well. CDR3 DNA sequence: TGTGCCAGCTCACCGACCGGGACAGCCTACGAGCAGTACTTC. Residues: CASSPTGTAYEQYF. The chain joins TRBV18 to TRBJ2-7, with TRBD1 matching over 7 bases. The CDR3 runs 14 residues. Losses at the gene ends were 3 bases for V and 2 bases for J; bases not matched to a gene: 4. The germline V gene has CDR1 KGHSH and CDR2 LQKENI.

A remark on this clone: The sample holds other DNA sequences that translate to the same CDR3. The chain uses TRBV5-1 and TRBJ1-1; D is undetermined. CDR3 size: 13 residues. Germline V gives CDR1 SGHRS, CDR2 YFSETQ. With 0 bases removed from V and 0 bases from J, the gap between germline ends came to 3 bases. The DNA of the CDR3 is TGCGCCAGCAGCTTGGGTATGAACACTGAAGCTTTCTTT. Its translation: CASSLGMNTEAFF. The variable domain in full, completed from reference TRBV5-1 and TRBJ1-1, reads KAGVTQTPRYLIKTRGQQVTLSCSPISGHRSVSWYQQTPGQGLQFLFEYFSETQRNKGNFPGRFSGRQFSNSRSEMNVSTLELGDSALYLCASSLGMNTEAFFGQGTRLTVV.

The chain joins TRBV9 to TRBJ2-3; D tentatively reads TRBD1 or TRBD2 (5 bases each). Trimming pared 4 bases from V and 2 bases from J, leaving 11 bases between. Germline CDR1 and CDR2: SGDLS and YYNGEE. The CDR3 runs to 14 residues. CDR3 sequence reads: CASSPLGTTDTQYF. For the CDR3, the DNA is TGTGCCAGCAGCCCACTAGGGACCACAGATACGCAGTATTTT.

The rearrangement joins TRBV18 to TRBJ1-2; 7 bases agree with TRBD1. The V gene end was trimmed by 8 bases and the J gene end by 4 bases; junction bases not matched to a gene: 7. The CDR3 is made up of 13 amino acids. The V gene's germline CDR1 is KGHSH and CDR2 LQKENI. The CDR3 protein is CASAGTAFYGYTF. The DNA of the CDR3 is TGTGCCAGCGCGGGGACAGCCTTCTATGGCTACACCTTC. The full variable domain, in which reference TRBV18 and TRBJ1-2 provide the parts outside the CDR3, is NAGVMQNPRHLVRRRGQEARLRCSPMKGHSHVYWYRQLPEEGLKFMVYLQKENIIDESGMPKERFSAEFPKEGPSILRIQQVVRGDSAAYFCASAGTAFYGYTFGSGTRLTVV.

CDR3 DNA sequence: TGTGCCAGCAGCGACCAGACAGGTCCCACCGGGGAGCTGTTTTTT. This gives the protein CASSDQTGPTGELFF. The rearrangement uses TRBV9 and TRBJ2-2, with a tentative D call TRBD1 (6 bases). CDR3 length: 15 amino acids. Germline V gene lookup returns CDR1 SGDLS and CDR2 YYNGEE. V dropped 3 bases and J dropped 4 bases, with 13 bases sitting between them.

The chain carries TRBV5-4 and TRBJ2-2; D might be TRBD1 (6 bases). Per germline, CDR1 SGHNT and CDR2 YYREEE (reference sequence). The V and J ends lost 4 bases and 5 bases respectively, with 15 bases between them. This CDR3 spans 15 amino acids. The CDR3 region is CASSPGTQRTGELFF. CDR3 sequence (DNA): TGTGCCAGCAGCCCCGGGACACAGAGGACCGGGGAGCTGTTTTTT.

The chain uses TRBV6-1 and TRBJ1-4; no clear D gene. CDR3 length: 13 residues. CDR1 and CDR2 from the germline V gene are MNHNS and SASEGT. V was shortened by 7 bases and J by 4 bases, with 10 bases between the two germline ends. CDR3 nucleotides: TGTGCCAGCACTCCGGGCCTTAATGAAAAACTGTTTTTT. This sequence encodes CASTPGLNEKLFF.

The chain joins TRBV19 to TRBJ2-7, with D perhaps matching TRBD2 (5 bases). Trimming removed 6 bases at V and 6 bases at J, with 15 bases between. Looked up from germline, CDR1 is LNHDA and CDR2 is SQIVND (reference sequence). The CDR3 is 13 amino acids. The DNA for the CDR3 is TGTGCCAGTAGCGAGGGAGTAGGTGTCGAGCAGTACTTC. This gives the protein CASSEGVGVEQYF. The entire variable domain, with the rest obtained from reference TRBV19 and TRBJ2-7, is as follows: DGGITQSPKYLFRKEGQNVTLSCEQNLNHDAMYWYRQDPGQGLRLIYYSQIVNDFQKGDIAEGYSVSREKKESFPLTVTSAQKNPTAFYLCASSEGVGVEQYFGPGTRLTVT.

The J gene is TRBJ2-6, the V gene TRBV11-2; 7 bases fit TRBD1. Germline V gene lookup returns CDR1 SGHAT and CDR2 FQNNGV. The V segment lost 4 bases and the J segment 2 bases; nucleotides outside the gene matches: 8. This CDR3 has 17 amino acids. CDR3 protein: CASSSFWTGAGANVLTF. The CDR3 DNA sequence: TGTGCCAGCAGCTCCTTTTGGACAGGAGCTGGGGCCAACGTCCTGACTTTC.

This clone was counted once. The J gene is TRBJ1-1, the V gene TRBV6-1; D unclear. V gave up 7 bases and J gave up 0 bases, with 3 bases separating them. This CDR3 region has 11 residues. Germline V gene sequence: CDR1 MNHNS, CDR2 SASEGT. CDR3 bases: TGTGCCAGCAATGTGAACACTGAAGCTTTCTTT. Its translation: CASNVNTEAFF.

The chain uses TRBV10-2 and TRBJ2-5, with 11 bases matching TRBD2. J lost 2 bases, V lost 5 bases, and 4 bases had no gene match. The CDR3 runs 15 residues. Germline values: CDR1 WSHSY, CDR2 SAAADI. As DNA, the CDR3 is TGCGCCAGCAGTTCTAGCGGGGGGCAACAAGAGACCCAGTACTTC. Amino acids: CASSSSGGQQETQYF.

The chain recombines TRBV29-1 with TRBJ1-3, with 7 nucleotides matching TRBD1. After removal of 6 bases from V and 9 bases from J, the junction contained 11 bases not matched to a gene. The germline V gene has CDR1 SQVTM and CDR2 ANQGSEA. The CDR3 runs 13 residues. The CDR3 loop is CSVVSLTGRTIYF. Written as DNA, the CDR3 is TGCAGCGTAGTCAGTTTGACAGGGCGCACCATATATTTT.

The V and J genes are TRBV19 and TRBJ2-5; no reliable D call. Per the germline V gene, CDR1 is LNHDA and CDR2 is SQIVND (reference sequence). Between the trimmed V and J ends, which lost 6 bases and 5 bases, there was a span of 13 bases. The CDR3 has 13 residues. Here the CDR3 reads CASRGNLKETQYF. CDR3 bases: TGTGCCAGTAGAGGCAATCTGAAGGAGACCCAGTACTTC.

The CDR3, as DNA: TGTGCCAGCGGCAGGGGAGGCTCCTACGAGCAGTACTTC. This encodes CASGRGGSYEQYF. V and J are TRBV25-1 and TRBJ2-7; D possibly matches TRBD1 or TRBD2 (6 bases each). The CDR3 extends over 13 amino acids. Between the trimmed V and J ends, which lost 8 bases and 0 bases, there was a span of 11 bases. Looked up from germline, CDR1 is MGHDK and CDR2 is SYGVNS.